One sample yielded the 9 T cell receptor beta chains listed below, sequenced in a study of TIL therapy for anti-PD-1-resistant metastatic lung cancer. The time point denotes: pre-treatment sample, taken before nivolumab and TIL therapy. The immunoSEQ assay was v3. Assay used: immunoSEQ multiplex PCR; TCRdb lists only in-frame clones, some missing. Of about 59,000 clones in the sample, over 70% were seen once. Source: blood, taken at baseline. These receptors were collected from a person between 25 and 80 years old with non-small cell lung cancer.

This clone occurred a few times. The V gene is TRBV9, the J gene TRBJ2-7; TRBD2 agrees at 9 bases. The CDR3 sequence is 18 residues long. Germline CDR1 is SGDLS and CDR2 is YYNGEE. J lost 0 bases, V lost 0 bases, and 10 bases had no gene match. For the CDR3, the DNA is TGTGCCAGCAGCGTAGGCCTAGCGGGACTAGGGAGCTCCTACGAGCAGTACTTC. It encodes CASSVGLAGLGSSYEQYF.

CDR3 residues: CASSELWATGYTF. The CDR3 region has the DNA TGTGCCAGCAGTGAATTGTGGGCCACGGGCTACACCTTC. The V gene is TRBV25-1, the J gene TRBJ1-2, with D uncertain. Germline assignment: CDR1 MGHDK and CDR2 SYGVNS. This CDR3 spans 13 amino acids. V lost 1 base and J 8 bases, leaving 11 bases between the germline ends.

This clone was counted a few times. V is TRBV5-4 and J is TRBJ1-1, with 9 bases aligning to TRBD1. The germline V gene has CDR1 SGHNT and CDR2 YYREEE (reference sequence). V shed 5 bases, J shed 1 base, and the junction held 6 bases outside the gene matches. The CDR3 is 15 residues long. CDR3 DNA sequence: TGTGCCAGCAGTCCTGGGACAGGGAGGAACACTGAAGCTTTCTTT. It codes for CASSPGTGRNTEAFF.

The rearrangement links TRBV28 to TRBJ2-1, with 8 bases matching TRBD2. CDR3 length equals 17 residues. The germline CDR1 and CDR2 sequences are MDHEN and SYDVKM. Trimming at V came to 6 bases and at J to 1 base, leaving 11 bases not matched to a gene. In nucleotides, the CDR3 is TGTGCCAGCAGCCACAAAGTTAGACTAGCGTCCTACAATGAGCAGTTCTTC. Amino acid sequence: CASSHKVRLASYNEQFF.

The chain recombines TRBV29-1 with TRBJ2-3, with D perhaps matching TRBD2 (6 bases). The V and J ends lost 5 bases and 5 bases respectively, with 11 bases between them. Germline V gives CDR1 SQVTM, CDR2 ANQGSEA. This CDR3 is 12 amino acids long. In DNA, the CDR3 is TGCAGCGTTTTGCGGGGTGTAGATACGCAGTATTTT. Translation gives CSVLRGVDTQYF.

In this sample, this clone turned up a few times. This chain links TRBV10-1 with TRBJ2-2; 7 bases match TRBD1. Per the germline V gene, CDR1 is WNHNN and CDR2 is SYGVQD (reference sequence). The CDR3 is 14 residues long. With V trimmed by 6 bases and J by 2 bases, 3 bases remained unmatched. CDR3 region: CASSRDSNTGELFF. The CDR3 nucleotides read TGCGCCAGCAGCCGGGACAGCAACACCGGGGAGCTGTTTTTT.

This chain joins TRBV6-5 and TRBJ2-1, with D hard to call. Looked up from germline, CDR1 is MNHEY and CDR2 is SVGAGI. The CDR3 extends over 13 amino acids. Trimming cost V 6 bases and J 5 bases, with 11 bases left between them. CDR3 sequence reads: CASSQRANNEQFF. In nucleotides, the CDR3 is TGTGCCAGCAGCCAACGAGCGAACAATGAGCAGTTCTTC.

The gene calls are TRBV16 and TRBJ2-7, with D perhaps matching TRBD1 (5 bases). Germline V gene data show CDR1 as KGHSY and CDR2 as FQNENV. The CDR3 spans 15 residues. V lost 0 bases and J lost 4, with 13 bases in between. The CDR3 DNA sequence: TGTGCCAGCAGCCAATCGGGGCAGGGTGCTTACGAGCAGTACTTC. Translated, it gives CASSQSGQGAYEQYF.

The chain joins TRBV7-2 to TRBJ2-5; D might be TRBD1 (6 bases). Germline-derived CDR1 and CDR2 are SGHTA and FQGNSA. CDR3 length: 15 residues. V was clipped by 0 bases and J by 0 bases, with 8 bases between them. CDR3 region: CASSLAGTYQETQYF. The CDR3, as DNA: TGTGCCAGCAGCTTAGCGGGGACATACCAAGAGACCCAGTACTTC.